The 7 T cell receptor beta chains presented below share a single source sample, sequenced in a study of T cell responses to AZD1222 COVID-19 vaccine. Clones were sequenced by immunoSEQ multiplex PCR, and TCRdb holds only the in-frame ones, with some missing. The profile covers about 120,000 clones, with approximately 89% appearing a single time and 10% taken by the ten largest. The sample consisted of peripheral blood, taken on day 0 of AZD1222 vaccination. The receptors were sampled from an adult in good health.

This clone has only one observation. J is TRBJ1-3 and V is TRBV18; the D gene is possibly TRBD1 (5 bases). This CDR3 is built from 15 residues. The V end lost 2 bases, the J end lost 4 bases, and 12 bases lay between the germline ends. Per the germline V gene, CDR1 is KGHSH and CDR2 is LQKENI. This CDR3 reads CASSPGAGDGNTIYF. In DNA, the CDR3 is TGTGCCAGCTCACCAGGGGCGGGGGACGGAAACACCATATATTTT.

The chain has TRBV19 and TRBJ2-3, with 13 bases fitting TRBD2. Per the germline V gene, CDR1 is LNHDA and CDR2 is SQIVND (reference sequence). The CDR3 is 16 residues long. Trimming at V came to 10 bases and at J to 5 bases, leaving 12 bases not matched to a gene. This chain's CDR3 is CATRLTSGGAEDTQYF. The DNA for the CDR3 is TGTGCCACCCGATTAACTAGCGGGGGGGCGGAAGATACGCAGTATTTT.

This clone was observed once. V usage is TRBV5-3 and J usage is TRBJ2-1; D ambiguous. TRBV5-3 qualifies as an ORF whose function is uncertain. This CDR3 spans 16 amino acids. V was pared by 0 bases and J by 8 bases, with 18 bases between. The CDR3 DNA is TGTGCCAGAAGCTTGGCCGACTTCGGTTTAAGGGATGAGCAGTTCTTC. It is translated as CARSLADFGLRDEQFF.

The chain has TRBV19 and TRBJ2-1; D is perhaps TRBD2 (6 bases). The ends were cut back, 6 bases at V and 1 base at J, with 13 bases in the middle. The length of the CDR3 is 15 residues. Germline values: CDR1 LNHDA, CDR2 SQIVND (reference sequence). CDR3 loop: CASRWGGRSYNEQFF. CDR3 nucleotide sequence: TGTGCCAGTAGGTGGGGAGGTAGGTCCTACAATGAGCAGTTCTTC.

Notes on this clone: Additional DNA sequences in this sample encode the identical CDR3. The genes are TRBV6-5 and TRBJ2-7; D may be TRBD1 (6 bases). CDR1 is MNHEY and CDR2 is SVGAGI in the germline V gene. Deletions cut 6 bases from V and 4 bases from J, with 13 bases between. The CDR3 spans 13 residues. The DNA of the CDR3 is TGTGCCAGCAGGGGACCAGGGGCGTACGAGCAGTACTTC. Its protein product is CASRGPGAYEQYF.

The chain is built from TRBV19 and TRBJ2-7; 10 bases agree with TRBD2. The length of the CDR3 is 15 residues. Per the germline V gene, CDR1 is LNHDA and CDR2 is SQIVND (reference sequence). J lost 2 bases, V lost 3 bases, and 4 bases had no gene match. CDR3 sequence reads: CASSISAGGPYEQYF. In DNA, the CDR3 is TGTGCCAGTAGTATCTCAGCGGGAGGGCCCTACGAGCAGTACTTC.

V is TRBV18 and J is TRBJ1-5; 11 bases are a match to TRBD1. The CDR3 sequence is 16 residues long. Germline loops: CDR1 KGHSH, CDR2 LQKENI. The J segment lost 4 bases and the V segment lost 5 bases, leaving 7 bases of the junction unmatched. CDR3 nucleotide sequence: TGTGCCAGCTCAAGCTCGGGGACAGGGGGAAATCAGCCCCAGCATTTT. It codes for CASSSSGTGGNQPQHF. Supplemented by reference TRBV18 and TRBJ1-5, the full variable domain reads NAGVMQNPRHLVRRRGQEARLRCSPMKGHSHVYWYRQLPEEGLKFMVYLQKENIIDESGMPKERFSAEFPKEGPSILRIQQVVRGDSAAYFCASSSSGTGGNQPQHFGDGTRLSIL.